Below, 25 T cell receptor beta chains from the same sample are listed, as sequenced in a study of cytomegalovirus exposure and HLA in healthy donors. PCR involved 60 Vbeta and 13 Jbeta primers. Libraries were prepared by immunoSEQ multiplex PCR; TCRdb keeps only in-frame clonotypes and omits some of them. Among approximately 70,000 clones listed, about 82% were seen once. The sequencing sample was made of PBMCs. These receptors originate from a woman in her 30s in good health and CMV-seronegative.

The chain has TRBV5-4 and TRBJ2-3; 7 bases are a match to TRBD1. The V gene's germline CDR1 is SGHNT and CDR2 YYREEE (reference sequence). The CDR3 spans 15 residues. Trimming removed 0 bases from V and 1 base from J; junction bases left unmatched: 2. CDR3 DNA: TGTGCCAGCAGCTTGGCCGGGACAGGCACAGATACGCAGTATTTT. Its translation is CASSLAGTGTDTQYF.

The chain joins TRBV13 to TRBJ2-3; D is unclear. Germline loops: CDR1 PRHDT, CDR2 FYEKMQ (reference sequence). The CDR3 covers 14 residues. The V gene lost 7 bases and the J gene lost 2 bases, with 13 bases spanning the gap. DNA of the CDR3: TGTGCCAGCACCACGAGAGTAGCCACAGATACGCAGTATTTT. It codes for CASTTRVATDTQYF.

The chain uses TRBV25-1 and TRBJ2-3; TRBD1 is a possible D gene (6 bases). The germline V and J ends were trimmed by 1 base and 2 bases, with 13 bases remaining between them. Germline CDR1 is MGHDK and CDR2 is SYGVNS. This CDR3 has 16 amino acids. The CDR3 is CASSEWVQGYTDTQYF. CDR3 bases: TGTGCCAGCAGTGAATGGGTACAGGGTTACACAGATACGCAGTATTTT. The variable domain in full, with the rest retrieved from reference TRBV25-1 and TRBJ2-3, is EADIYQTPRYLVIGTGKKITLECSQTMGHDKMYWYQQDPGMELHLIHYSYGVNSTEKGDLSSESTVSRIRTEHFPLTLESARPSHTSQYLCASSEWVQGYTDTQYFGPGTRLTVL.

The CDR3 DNA reads as TGTGCCAGCAGTGAAAGGGAGTTCACTGAAGCTTTCTTT. Translating gives CASSEREFTEAFF. The chain is built from TRBV6-1 and TRBJ1-1; D remains unclear. Germline V gene data show CDR1 as MNHNS and CDR2 as SASEGT. Trimming pared 2 bases from V and 4 bases from J, leaving 8 bases between. The CDR3 contains 13 residues.

V and J are TRBV28 and TRBJ2-1, with 15 bases lining up with TRBD2. In germline, CDR1 is MDHEN, CDR2 SYDVKM. V lost 7 bases, J lost 5 bases, and 12 bases stayed unmatched. The CDR3 consists of 18 residues. CDR3 in DNA: TGTGCCAGCATCCAAGCGGGACTAGCGGGGGGATCTAACAATGAGCAGTTCTTC. Amino acids: CASIQAGLAGGSNNEQFF.

This chain uses TRBV28 with TRBJ2-7; weak D call: TRBD1 (6 bases). There are 14 residues in the CDR3. CDR1 MDHEN and CDR2 SYDVKM come from the germline V gene. V was clipped by 6 bases and J by 4 bases, with 16 bases between them. The CDR3 protein is CASRRQGYGYEQYF. The CDR3 coding sequence is TGTGCCAGCAGGCGGCAGGGGTACGGTTACGAGCAGTACTTC.

The chain carries TRBV13 and TRBJ2-5, with D possibly matching TRBD2 (6 bases). Gene TRBJ2-7 matches the end of the DNA better, so the J call may be wrong. The CDR3 length is 14 residues. Germline CDR1 reads PRHDT; CDR2 reads FYEKMQ (reference sequence). CDR3 in amino acids: CASSFSGVEYEQYF. CDR3 coding DNA: TGTGCCAGCAGCTTTAGCGGAGTCGAATACGAGCAGTACTTC.

The genes are TRBV6-1 and TRBJ1-3; 9 positions agree with TRBD1. Trimming at V came to 4 bases and at J to 8 bases, leaving 6 bases not matched to a gene. The CDR3 length is 14 residues. The germline V gene has CDR1 MNHNS and CDR2 SASEGT. Written as DNA, the CDR3 is TGTGCCAGCAGTGCCGGGACAGGGAGACACACCATATATTTT. Protein sequence: CASSAGTGRHTIYF.

The J gene is TRBJ1-1, the V gene TRBV10-1; tentative D call: TRBD1 (5 bases). The V gene lost 8 bases and the J gene lost 9 bases, with 13 bases spanning the gap. CDR1 and CDR2 from the germline V gene are WNHNN and SYGVQD (reference sequence). This CDR3 has 11 amino acids. The CDR3 is CASGRGNQAFF. The CDR3 nucleotides are TGCGCCAGCGGACGGGGGAATCAAGCTTTCTTT.

The J gene is TRBJ1-1, the V gene TRBV19; D call uncertain. The CDR3 is 16 residues long. Germline loops: CDR1 LNHDA, CDR2 SQIVND (reference sequence). The V and J ends lost 5 bases and 0 bases respectively, with 16 bases between them. DNA for the CDR3: TGTGCCAGTAGTGGCCCGAACAGCCTGATGAACACTGAAGCTTTCTTT. Encoded protein: CASSGPNSLMNTEAFF.

This sequence joins TRBV18 and TRBJ2-5; unclear D gene. Germline V gene data show CDR1 as KGHSH and CDR2 as LQKENI. The CDR3 is 12 residues long. The V end lost 0 bases, the J end lost 5 bases, and 4 bases lay between the germline ends. The CDR3 DNA sequence: TGTGCCAGCTCACCACCGTCTGAGACCCAGTACTTC. This gives the protein CASSPPSETQYF. The full variable domain, its missing parts supplied by reference TRBV18 and TRBJ2-5, is NAGVMQNPRHLVRRRGQEARLRCSPMKGHSHVYWYRQLPEEGLKFMVYLQKENIIDESGMPKERFSAEFPKEGPSILRIQQVVRGDSAAYFCASSPPSETQYFGPGTRLLVL.

The chain joins TRBV9 to TRBJ2-5; the match to TRBD1 covers 8 bases. The J call may be faulty, since TRBJ2-7 better matches the DNA end. The CDR3 is 15 amino acids. The V gene's germline CDR1 is SGDLS and CDR2 YYNGEE. The CDR3 loop is CASSVGAGGTYEQYF. Here the CDR3 DNA reads TGTGCCAGCAGCGTAGGGGCAGGGGGCACCTACGAGCAGTACTTC.

This clone has only one observation. The genes are TRBV5-6 and TRBJ2-1, with TRBD2 identical over 7 bases. CDR1 and CDR2 from the germline V gene are SGHDT and YYEEEE. V lost 2 bases and J lost 3; bases outside the gene matches: 5. The CDR3 covers 15 residues. Written as DNA, the CDR3 is TGTGCCAGCAGCTTTGAGCTAGCGGACTACAATGAGCAGTTCTTC. As protein: CASSFELADYNEQFF. Supplemented by reference TRBV5-6 and TRBJ2-1, the full variable domain reads DAGVTQSPTHLIKTRGQQVTLRCSPKSGHDTVSWYQQALGQGPQFIFQYYEEEERQRGNFPDRFSGHQFPNYSSELNVNALLLGDSALYLCASSFELADYNEQFFGPGTRLTVL.

This chain links TRBV5-4 with TRBJ2-3; 9 bases align to TRBD1. Per germline, CDR1 SGHNT and CDR2 YYREEE (reference sequence). The V gene end was trimmed by 4 bases and the J gene end by 5 bases; junction bases not matched to a gene: 5. The CDR3 is 14 residues long. DNA of the CDR3: TGTGCCAGCAGCCGGGACAGGGCGGGAGATACGCAGTATTTT. This codes for CASSRDRAGDTQYF.

This clone was counted only a few times. The genes are TRBV4-1 and TRBJ2-1; maybe TRBD2 (6 bases). V lost 5 bases to trimming and J lost 2 bases, with 13 bases between them. This CDR3 spans 15 amino acids. CDR1 MGHRA and CDR2 YSYEKL come from the germline V gene. CDR3 protein: CASSSQRVTYNEQFF. CDR3 sequence (DNA): TGCGCCAGCAGCTCCCAGCGGGTTACCTACAATGAGCAGTTCTTC.

J is TRBJ1-1 and V is TRBV28; TRBD1 might be the D (6 bases). CDR1 MDHEN and CDR2 SYDVKM come from the germline V gene. The CDR3 extends over 16 amino acids. V lost 5 bases to trimming and J lost 0 bases, with 16 bases between them. CDR3 DNA sequence: TGTGCCAGCAGTACCCGAACAGGGAGTTTGAACACTGAAGCTTTCTTT. Protein: CASSTRTGSLNTEAFF.

This clone was observed a handful of times. The chain recombines TRBV6-4 with TRBJ2-1, with 7 bases aligning to TRBD1. V lost 4 bases, J lost 7 bases, and 4 bases stayed unmatched. This CDR3 is built from 13 residues. Germline values: CDR1 MRHNA, CDR2 SNTAGT. CDR3 residues: CASSADRENEQFF. The CDR3 region has the DNA TGTGCCAGCAGTGCCGACAGGGAGAATGAGCAGTTCTTC.

J is TRBJ2-5 and V is TRBV29-1, with D possibly TRBD2 on 6 matching bases. V was pared by 4 bases and J by 2 bases, with 8 bases between. Germline V CDR1 and CDR2: SQVTM, ANQGSEA. CDR3 length: 12 amino acids. The CDR3 loop is CSVARGQETQYF. The CDR3 DNA sequence: TGCAGCGTTGCGCGGGGACAAGAGACCCAGTACTTC. Drawing the rest from reference TRBV29-1 and TRBJ2-5, the complete variable domain is SAVISQKPSRDICQRGTSLTIQCQVDSQVTMMFWYRQQPGQSLTLIATANQGSEATYESGFVIDKFPISRPNLTFSTLTVSNMSPEDSSIYLCSVARGQETQYFGPGTRLLVL.

By share of the sample, this clone is medium-sized (0.01 to 0.1%). The rearrangement uses TRBV6-6 and TRBJ2-7, with a possible D match to TRBD2 (5 bases). Trimming cost V 5 bases and J 6 bases, with 14 bases left between them. The CDR3 runs 13 residues. Germline V gene lookup returns CDR1 MNHNY and CDR2 SVGAGI (reference sequence). The chain's CDR3 is CASSPTPGIEQYF. CDR3 in DNA: TGTGCCAGCAGTCCCACCCCGGGGATCGAGCAGTACTTC.

V usage is TRBV29-1 and J usage is TRBJ1-4, with 8 nucleotides matching TRBD1. V shed 5 bases and J 6 bases; nucleotides not matched to a gene: 5. Per germline, CDR1 SQVTM and CDR2 ANQGSEA. This CDR3 is 13 amino acids long. The CDR3 nucleotides are TGCAGCGTTAAGGGACAGGACGATGAAAAACTGTTTTTT. The encoded protein is CSVKGQDDEKLFF.

The chain combines TRBV5-3 with TRBJ1-1, with D possibly being TRBD1 (5 bases). TRBV5-3 is an ORF; its function is uncertain. Trimming left V 8 bases short and J 1 base short, with 12 bases between. This CDR3 spans 13 amino acids. The CDR3 region has the DNA TGTGCCAGGCAAGATACAGGGAACACTGAAGCTTTCTTT. It is translated as CARQDTGNTEAFF.

The V gene is TRBV6-5, the J gene TRBJ2-5; 8 bases fit TRBD1. The end of the DNA fits TRBJ2-7 better, so the J call may be wrong. Germline CDR1 reads MNHEY; CDR2 reads SVGAGI. The CDR3 has 13 residues. The CDR3 DNA follows: TGTGCCAGCAGCCGAGGACAGGGCGGCGAGCAGTACTTC. Translated: CASSRGQGGEQYF.

The V and J genes are TRBV5-1 and TRBJ1-3; possibly TRBD1 for D (6 bases). This CDR3 contains 14 residues. The germline CDR1 and CDR2 sequences are SGHRS and YFSETQ. Trimming took 3 bases from V and 0 from J, leaving 7 bases between them. CDR3 protein: CASSSGDSGNTIYF. DNA of the CDR3: TGCGCCAGCAGCTCAGGGGACTCTGGAAACACCATATATTTT.

The V gene is TRBV18, the J gene TRBJ1-2; 8 bases are a match to TRBD1. The junction had 8 bases not matched to a gene; V was cut back by 6 bases and J by 2 bases. Germline V CDR1 and CDR2: KGHSH, LQKENI. There are 15 residues in the CDR3. CDR3 in DNA: TGTGCCAGCTCGTCAACAGGGGGTAAAAACTATGGCTACACCTTC. Protein product: CASSSTGGKNYGYTF.

The chain recombines TRBV2 with TRBJ1-3; weak D call: TRBD1 (6 bases). V was cut by 2 bases and J by 0 bases, with 17 bases left in between. The CDR3 length is 18 residues. Germline assignment: CDR1 SNHLY and CDR2 FYNNEI. As DNA, the CDR3 is TGTGCCAGCAGTGAATCGACAGGCCCGAATCTCTCTGGAAACACCATATATTTT. Its protein product is CASSESTGPNLSGNTIYF.